These 19 T cell receptor beta chains were all obtained from the same sample, sequenced in a study of CD8 T cells in ankylosing spondylitis. TCRdb analysed the 5' RACE reads with MiXCR anew, one entry per CDR3 protein. The repertoire holds 200,000 to 300,000 distinct CDR3 sequences, over 30% seen once, with approximately 4.6% in the top ten. Sequenced: blood, either unsorted or a sorted T cell fraction (not recorded which). The receptors stem from a male donor with ankylosing spondylitis or in good health (not recorded which).

The chain links TRBV5-5 to TRBJ2-2; D uncertain. From germline, CDR1 is SGHKS and CDR2 YYEKEE (reference sequence). V gave up 6 bases and J gave up 0 bases, with 12 bases separating them. The CDR3 totals 15 residues. Here the CDR3 DNA reads TGTGCCAGCACCTTCGAGCAGGCGAACACCGGGGAGCTGTTTTTT. It yields the protein CASTFEQANTGELFF. Variable domain in full (rest from reference TRBV5-5 and TRBJ2-2): DAGVTQSPTHLIKTRGQQVTLRCSPISGHKSVSWYQQVLGQGPQFIFQYYEKEERGRGNFPDRFSARQFPNYSSELNVNALLLGDSALYLCASTFEQANTGELFFGEGSRLTVL.

The chain has TRBV5-1 and TRBJ2-2; D is unclear. Germline CDR1 reads SGHRS; CDR2 reads YFSETQ. The CDR3 spans 14 residues. V gave up 0 bases and J gave up 7 bases, with 10 bases separating them. CDR3 coding DNA: TGCGCCAGCAGCTTGGCTCTGCGGATCGGGGAGCTGTTTTTT. Translation: CASSLALRIGELFF.

This clonotype was recorded a few times. The chain is built from TRBV5-6 and TRBJ2-1, with TRBD2 identical over 10 bases. Trimming at V came to 4 bases and at J to 3 bases, leaving 4 bases not matched to a gene. The CDR3 runs 15 residues. Germline values: CDR1 SGHDT, CDR2 YYEEEE. CDR3 sequence: CASSTGTSVYNEQFF. CDR3 sequence (DNA): TGTGCCAGCAGCACCGGGACTAGCGTCTACAATGAGCAGTTCTTC.

The chain is built from TRBV5-1 and TRBJ2-3; possible D gene TRBD2, 5 bases. Germline V CDR1 and CDR2: SGHRS, YFSETQ. V was pared by 0 bases and J by 1 base, with 9 bases between. This CDR3 region has 15 residues. The CDR3 sequence is CASSLDRRGTDTQYF. The CDR3 nucleotides are TGCGCCAGCAGCTTGGACCGGCGGGGCACAGATACGCAGTATTTT.

This chain joins TRBV12-3 or TRBV12-4 and TRBJ2-1, with D perhaps matching TRBD2 (6 bases). V was trimmed by 5 bases and J by 4 bases, leaving 15 bases between them. The CDR3 extends over 15 amino acids. CDR3 protein: CASSGGTGGYNEQFF. In DNA, the CDR3 is TGTGCCAGCAGTGGAGGGACCGGGGGTTACAATGAGCAGTTCTTC.

This clonotype has more than one count but fewer than ten. The chain uses TRBV5-1 and TRBJ2-7; D is undetermined. The CDR3 extends over 13 amino acids. Germline CDR1 SGHRS, CDR2 YFSETQ. V lost 4 bases to trimming and J lost 2 bases, with 10 bases between them. CDR3 amino acids: CASSVGEPYEQYF. As DNA, the CDR3 is TGCGCCAGCAGCGTGGGTGAACCCTACGAGCAGTACTTC.

The chain employs TRBV20-1 and TRBJ2-6, with no clear D. This CDR3 has 15 amino acids. Germline V lookup: CDR1 DFQATT, CDR2 SNEGSKA (reference sequence). The V end lost 5 bases, the J end lost 1 base, and 12 bases lay between the germline ends. This CDR3 reads CSAPEALSGANVLTF. CDR3 DNA: TGCAGTGCTCCAGAAGCCCTGTCTGGGGCCAACGTCCTGACTTTC.

The rearrangement joins TRBV11-2 to TRBJ2-1; tentative D call: TRBD2 (5 bases). The CDR3 totals 15 residues. CDR1 and CDR2 (germline): SGHAT, FQNNGV. V lost 4 bases to trimming and J lost 8 bases, with 18 bases between them. The CDR3 sequence is CASSSYRGQAYEQFF. The CDR3 DNA reads TGTGCCAGCAGCTCTTACCGGGGTCAGGCGTATGAGCAGTTCTTC. Complete variable domain (other parts from reference TRBV11-2 and TRBJ2-1): EAGVAQSPRYKIIEKRQSVAFWCNPISGHATLYWYQQILGQGPKLLIQFQNNGVVDDSQLPKDRFSAERLKGVDSTLKIQPAKLEDSAVYLCASSSYRGQAYEQFFGPGTRLTVL.

This clonotype came up a few times. The chain joins TRBV6-4 to TRBJ1-6; D call uncertain. Between the trimmed V and J ends, which lost 6 bases and 8 bases, there was a span of 11 bases. CDR1 MRHNA and CDR2 SNTAGT come from the germline V gene. CDR3 length: 13 amino acids. The CDR3 coding sequence is TGTGCCAGCAGCCGGGCCGAGGATTCACCCCTCCACTTT. Encoded protein: CASSRAEDSPLHF.

This sequence joins TRBV12-3 or TRBV12-4 and TRBJ1-5; a possible D gene is TRBD1 (6 bases). There are 12 residues in the CDR3. V was cut by 7 bases and J by 4 bases, with 8 bases left in between. The CDR3 spells CASTRGNQPQHF. CDR3 nucleotide sequence: TGTGCCAGCACCAGGGGAAATCAGCCCCAGCATTTT.

This clonotype was recorded at least ten times. The chain has TRBV20-1 and TRBJ1-1; a weak D match, TRBD1 (5 bases). The CDR3 runs to 11 residues. In germline, CDR1 is DFQATT, CDR2 SNEGSKA (reference sequence). Trimming stripped 3 bases from V and 4 bases from J, with 6 bases between. CDR3 in amino acids: CSASQGTEAFF. The CDR3, as DNA: TGCAGTGCTAGTCAGGGCACTGAAGCTTTCTTT.

The J gene is TRBJ2-1, the V gene TRBV7-6; 8 bases map to TRBD1. V was clipped by 5 bases and J by 3 bases; unmatched bases: 15. The CDR3 runs to 18 residues. CDR1 is SGHVS and CDR2 is FNYEAQ in the germline V gene. This CDR3 reads CASSRQGLTSLNYNEQFF. The CDR3 coding sequence is TGTGCCAGCAGCCGACAGGGGTTGACCTCGCTGAACTACAATGAGCAGTTCTTC.

A few counts support this clonotype. The chain combines TRBV12-3 or TRBV12-4 with TRBJ2-1; TRBD1 or TRBD2 may be the D gene (5 bases each). The CDR3 spans 16 residues. Trimming pared 6 bases from V and 5 bases from J, leaving 20 bases between. CDR3 DNA sequence: TGTGCCAGCAGCTCCCCCATCCGGGACGGAGACAATGAGCAGTTCTTC. It yields the protein CASSSPIRDGDNEQFF.

This clonotype was recorded a few times. The chain employs TRBV4-2 and TRBJ2-5; D is undetermined. Germline V lookup: CDR1 LGHNA, CDR2 YNFKEQ. Trimming removed 3 bases from V and 2 bases from J, with 13 bases in between. The CDR3 runs 15 residues. The CDR3 DNA is TGTGCCAGCAGCCAGACCCCGACACCGCAAGAGACCCAGTACTTC. This translates into CASSQTPTPQETQYF.

This clonotype has just a few counts. This chain links TRBV4-1 with TRBJ1-6; maybe TRBD1 (6 bases). The CDR3 has 17 amino acids. V was pared by 0 bases and J by 5 bases, with 14 bases between. Germline V gives CDR1 MGHRA, CDR2 YSYEKL. The CDR3 sequence: CASSQDKGHMDNSPLHF. CDR3 DNA sequence: TGCGCCAGCAGCCAAGATAAGGGACATATGGATAATTCACCCCTCCACTTT.

This clonotype has a handful of counts. The chain couples TRBV20-1 to TRBJ2-1; D is perhaps TRBD2 (5 bases). V dropped 4 bases and J dropped 9 bases, with 19 bases sitting between them. CDR1 and CDR2 from the germline V gene are DFQATT and SNEGSKA (reference sequence). The CDR3 runs to 14 residues. CDR3 nucleotide sequence: TGCAGTGCTAAAGGCCTAGCTCTACGCAGTGAGCAGTTCTTC. Encoded protein: CSAKGLALRSEQFF.

The table lists this clonotype with a few counts. The chain employs TRBV12-3 or TRBV12-4 and TRBJ1-1; 8 positions agree with TRBD1. V was pared by 8 bases and J by 5 bases, with 4 bases of the junction left unmatched. The CDR3 extends over 12 amino acids. CDR3 amino acids: CASGRGLTEAFF. The CDR3 region has the DNA TGTGCCAGCGGCAGGGGGCTTACTGAAGCTTTCTTT.

This sequence joins TRBV20-1 and TRBJ2-3; TRBD2 might be the D (5 bases). Between the trimmed V and J ends, which lost 0 bases and 6 bases, there was a span of 7 bases. This CDR3 has 12 amino acids. The V gene's germline CDR1 is DFQATT and CDR2 SNEGSKA (reference sequence). Here the CDR3 DNA reads TGCAGTGCTAGAGATTGGAGGGATACGCAGTATTTT. Its protein product is CSARDWRDTQYF.

The chain uses TRBV7-8 and TRBJ2-5, with unresolved D. Germline V gene data show CDR1 as SGHVS and CDR2 as FQNEAQ. Trimming took off 3 bases at V and 5 bases at J, with 10 bases between the two ends. The CDR3 is 13 residues long. The CDR3 loop reads CASSFGITETQYF. The CDR3 DNA reads as TGTGCCAGCAGCTTCGGCATTACGGAGACCCAGTACTTC.